The clone carrying this TCR beta chain appeared a few times. Antigen: not known. Unique molecular identifiers tagged individual cDNA molecules. Using its own MiXCR run on the 5' RACE reads, TCRdb lists one record per CDR3 protein. The data show 100,000 to 150,000 distinct CDR3 sequences, more than 13% seen once. These data come from a study of early T cells in non-severe SARS-CoV-2 infection. As for the study in general: Bulk RNA taken from unsorted whole blood was sequenced, leaving chains unpaired.

Germline CDR1 is SGHAT and CDR2 is FQNNGV. CDR3 length: 13 residues. V gave up 5 bases and J gave up 4 bases; unmatched junction bases: 2. The study, taken as a whole, reports: There was a bias toward anti-spike CD8 responses in VDJdb matching, which missed private and CD4 specificities.

The gene calls are TRBV11-2 and TRBJ1-2; TRBD1 matches at 9 bases. The TCR was taken from an adult who was a healthcare worker with PCR-confirmed SARS-CoV-2 infection or an uninfected control (not recorded which). Sequenced: whole blood. CDR3 in DNA: TGTGCCAGCAGCGGGGACAGGGCCTATGGCTACACCTTC. Its translation is CASSGDRAYGYTF. Supplemented by reference TRBV11-2 and TRBJ1-2, the full variable domain reads EAGVAQSPRYKIIEKRQSVAFWCNPISGHATLYWYQQILGQGPKLLIQFQNNGVVDDSQLPKDRFSAERLKGVDSTLKIQPAKLEDSAVYLCASSGDRAYGYTFGSGTRLTVV.